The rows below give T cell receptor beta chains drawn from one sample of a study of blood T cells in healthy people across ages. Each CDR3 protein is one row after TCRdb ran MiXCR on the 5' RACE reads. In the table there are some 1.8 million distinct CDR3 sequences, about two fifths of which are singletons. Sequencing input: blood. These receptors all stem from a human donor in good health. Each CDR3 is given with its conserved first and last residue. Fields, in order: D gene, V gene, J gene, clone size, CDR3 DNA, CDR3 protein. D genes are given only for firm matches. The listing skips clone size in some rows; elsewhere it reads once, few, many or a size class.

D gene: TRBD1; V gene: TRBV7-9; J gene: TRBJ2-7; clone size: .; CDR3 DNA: TGTGCCAGCAGCTCATACGACAGGGTTTACGAGCAGTACTTC; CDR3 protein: CASSSYDRVYEQYF
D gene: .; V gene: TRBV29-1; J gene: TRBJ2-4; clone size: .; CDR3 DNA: TGCAGCACCCTTCCAGTAGCCAAAAGCATTCAGTACTTC; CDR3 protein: CSTLPVAKSIQYF
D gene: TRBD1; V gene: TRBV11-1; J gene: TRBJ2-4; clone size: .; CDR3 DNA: TGTGCCAGCAGCTCTTACCTGGGACAGGGAGAGCGTTGGAGCATTCAGTACTTC; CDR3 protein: CASSSYLGQGERWSIQYF
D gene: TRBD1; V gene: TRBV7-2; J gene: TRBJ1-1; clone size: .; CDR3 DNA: TGTGCCAGCAGCGTTAACAGGGGAGGGACTGAAGCTTTCTTT; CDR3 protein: CASSVNRGGTEAFF
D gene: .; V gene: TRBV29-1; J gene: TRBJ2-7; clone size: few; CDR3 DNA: TGCAGCGTGGTATTCAGGGGCGAGCAGTACTTC; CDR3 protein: CSVVFRGEQYF
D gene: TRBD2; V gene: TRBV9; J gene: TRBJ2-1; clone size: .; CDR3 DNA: TGTGCCAGCAGCGTAGCTTTCACTAGCGGGGGGCTGGAGCAGTTCTTC; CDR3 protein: CASSVAFTSGGLEQFF
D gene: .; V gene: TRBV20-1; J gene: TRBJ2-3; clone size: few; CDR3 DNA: TGCAGTGCTATCGACAGGACCACGGTAGAGAATACGCAGTATTTT; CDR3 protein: CSAIDRTTVENTQYF
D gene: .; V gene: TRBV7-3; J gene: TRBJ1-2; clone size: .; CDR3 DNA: TGTGCCAGCAGCAGCGGACAGCTCTATGACTACACCTTC; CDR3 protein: CASSSGQLYDYTF
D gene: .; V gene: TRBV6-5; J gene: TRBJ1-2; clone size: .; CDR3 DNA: TGTGCCAGCACCTACGGGGGTTATGGCTACACCTTC; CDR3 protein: CASTYGGYGYTF
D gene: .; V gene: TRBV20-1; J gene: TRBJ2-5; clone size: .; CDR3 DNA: TGCAGTGCCGACCCCAGGCCCTGGGAGCAGTACTTC; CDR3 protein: CSADPRPWEQYF
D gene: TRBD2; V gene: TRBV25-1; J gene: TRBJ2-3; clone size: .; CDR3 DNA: TGTGCCAGCAGTGAATACACTAGCGGGGGCACAGATACGCAGTATTTT; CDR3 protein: CASSEYTSGGTDTQYF
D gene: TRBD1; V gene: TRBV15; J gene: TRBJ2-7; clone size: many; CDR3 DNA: TGTGCCACCAGCAGAGAGGCAGGGGGTTCCTACGAGCAGTACTTC; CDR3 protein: CATSREAGGSYEQYF
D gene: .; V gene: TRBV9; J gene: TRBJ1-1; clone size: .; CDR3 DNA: TGTGCCAGCAGCTCTGCCGGGGCTGCTGAAGCTTTCTTT; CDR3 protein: CASSSAGAAEAFF
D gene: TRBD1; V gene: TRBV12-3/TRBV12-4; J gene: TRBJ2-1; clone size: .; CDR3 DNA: TGTGCCAGCAGTTCGTATAGCCGAGACAGGGGGACCTACAATGAGCAGTTCTTC; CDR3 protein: CASSSYSRDRGTYNEQFF
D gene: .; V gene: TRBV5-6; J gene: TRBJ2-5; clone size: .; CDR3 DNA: TGTGCCAGCAGCTGGACAGTCAAGAGGGAGACCCAGTACTTC; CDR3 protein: CASSWTVKRETQYF
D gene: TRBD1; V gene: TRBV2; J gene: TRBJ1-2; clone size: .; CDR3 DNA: TGTGCCAGCAGATCCGGGACAGGGTCAGGCTATGGCTACACCTTC; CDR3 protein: CASRSGTGSGYGYTF
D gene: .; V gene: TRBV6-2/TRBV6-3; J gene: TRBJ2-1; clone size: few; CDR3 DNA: TGTGCCAGCGTAATGGGGAGCTCCTACAATGAGCAGTTCTTC; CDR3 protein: CASVMGSSYNEQFF
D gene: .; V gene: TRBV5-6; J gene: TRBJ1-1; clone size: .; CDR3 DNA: TGTGCCAGCAGCTGGAATGGCGGGTCCTATGGGACTGAAGCTTTCTTT; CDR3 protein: CASSWNGGSYGTEAFF
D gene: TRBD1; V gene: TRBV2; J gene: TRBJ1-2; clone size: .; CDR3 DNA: TGTGCCAGTAGGACAGGAAGGGTGCATGGCTACACCTTC; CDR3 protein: CASRTGRVHGYTF
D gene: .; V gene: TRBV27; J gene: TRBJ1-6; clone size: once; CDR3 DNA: TGTGCCAGCAAGTTATGGGGCTATTCCTATAATTCACCCCTCCACTTT; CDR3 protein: CASKLWGYSYNSPLHF
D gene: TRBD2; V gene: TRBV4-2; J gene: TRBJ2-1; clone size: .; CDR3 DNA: TGTGCCAGCAGCCAAGTCAACCTAGCGGACTACAATGGGCAGTTCTTC; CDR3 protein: CASSQVNLADYNGQFF
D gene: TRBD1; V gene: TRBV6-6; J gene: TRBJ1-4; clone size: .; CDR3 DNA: TGTGCCAGCAGTAGACAGGGTTTGGAGGAAAAACTGTTTTTT; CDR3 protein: CASSRQGLEEKLFF
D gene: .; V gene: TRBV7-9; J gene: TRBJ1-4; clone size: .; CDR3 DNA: TGTGCCAGCAGCCCCCCTGGGGGGGGAAATAATGAAAAACTGTTTTTT; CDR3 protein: CASSPPGGGNNEKLFF
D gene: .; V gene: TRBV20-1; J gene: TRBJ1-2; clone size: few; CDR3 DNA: TGCAGTGCTAGAGATACGGAAGGGTATGGCTACACCTTC; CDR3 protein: CSARDTEGYGYTF
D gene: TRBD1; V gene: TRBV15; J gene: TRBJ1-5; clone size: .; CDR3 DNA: TGTGCCACCAGCAGCTATCCCGGGACAGGTTATGAGGTCAATCAGCCCCAGCATTTT; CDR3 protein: CATSSYPGTGYEVNQPQHF
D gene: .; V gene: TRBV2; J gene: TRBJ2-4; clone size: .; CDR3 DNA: TGTGCCAGCAGTGGACAGACTGTAGCCAAAAACATTCAGTACTTC; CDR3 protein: CASSGQTVAKNIQYF
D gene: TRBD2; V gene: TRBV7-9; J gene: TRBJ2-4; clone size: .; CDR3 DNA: TGTGCCAGCAGCAAGCGACTAGCGGGGGGCAGGGACATTCAGTACTTC; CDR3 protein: CASSKRLAGGRDIQYF
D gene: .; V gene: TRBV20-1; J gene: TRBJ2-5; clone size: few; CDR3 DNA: TGCAGTGCTAGAGATGAGTTTGAGACTTCACAAGAGACCCAGTACTTC; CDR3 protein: CSARDEFETSQETQYF
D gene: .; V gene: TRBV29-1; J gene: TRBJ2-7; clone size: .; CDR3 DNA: TGCAGCGTCGGGGACGGGATTGGGGAGCAGTACTTC; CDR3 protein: CSVGDGIGEQYF
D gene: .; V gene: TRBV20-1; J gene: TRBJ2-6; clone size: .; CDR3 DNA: TGCAGTACTAGAGCGGATAATGGGGCCAACGTCCTGACTTTC; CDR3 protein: CSTRADNGANVLTF
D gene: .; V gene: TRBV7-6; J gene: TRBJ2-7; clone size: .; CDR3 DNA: TGTGCCAGCAACTTAAGCTTAAGCTCCTACGAGCAGTACTTC; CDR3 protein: CASNLSLSSYEQYF
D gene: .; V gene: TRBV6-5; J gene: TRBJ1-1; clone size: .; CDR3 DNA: TGTGCCAGCTGTCTGACAGCGAACACTGAAGCTTTCTTT; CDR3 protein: CASCLTANTEAFF
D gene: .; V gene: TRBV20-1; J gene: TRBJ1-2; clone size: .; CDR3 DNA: TGCAGTGCTAGAGATCCTAACGGGGGCAATGGCTATGGCTACACCTTC; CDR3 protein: CSARDPNGGNGYGYTF
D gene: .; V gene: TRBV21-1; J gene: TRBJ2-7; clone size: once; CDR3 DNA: TGTGCCAGCAGCAAAGTGACTAGCGGGGGGCGCTACGAGCAGTACTTC; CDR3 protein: CASSKVTSGGRYEQYF
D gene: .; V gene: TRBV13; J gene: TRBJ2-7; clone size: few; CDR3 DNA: TGTGCCAGCAGCTTCGTTCCCCGACAGGCGGGCTCCTACGAGCAGTACTTC; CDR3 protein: CASSFVPRQAGSYEQYF
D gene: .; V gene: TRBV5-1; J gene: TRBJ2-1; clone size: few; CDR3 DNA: TGCGCCAGCAGCTTGGGGCCCTACAATGACAATGAGCAGTTCTTC; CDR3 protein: CASSLGPYNDNEQFF
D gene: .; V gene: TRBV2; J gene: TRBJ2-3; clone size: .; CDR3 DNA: TGTGCCAGCAGTGAAGAGACGGGCGGTCCAGATACGCAGTATTTT; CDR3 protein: CASSEETGGPDTQYF
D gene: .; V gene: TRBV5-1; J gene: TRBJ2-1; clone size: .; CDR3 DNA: TGCGCCAGCAGCTTGGACCCGGATAGGGAGGATCTGTTCTTC; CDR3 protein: CASSLDPDREDLFF